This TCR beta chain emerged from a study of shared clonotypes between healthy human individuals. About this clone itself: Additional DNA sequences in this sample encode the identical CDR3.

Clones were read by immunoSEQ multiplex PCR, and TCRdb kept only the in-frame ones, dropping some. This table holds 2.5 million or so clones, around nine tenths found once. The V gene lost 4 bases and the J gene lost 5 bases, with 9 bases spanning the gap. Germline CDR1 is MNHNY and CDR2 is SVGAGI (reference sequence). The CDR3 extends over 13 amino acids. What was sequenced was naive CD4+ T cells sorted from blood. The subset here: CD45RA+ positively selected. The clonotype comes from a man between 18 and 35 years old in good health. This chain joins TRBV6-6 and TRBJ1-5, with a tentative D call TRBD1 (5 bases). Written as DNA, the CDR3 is TGTGCCAGCAGTTTACAAGGGGATCAGCCCCAGCATTTT. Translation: CASSLQGDQPQHF.